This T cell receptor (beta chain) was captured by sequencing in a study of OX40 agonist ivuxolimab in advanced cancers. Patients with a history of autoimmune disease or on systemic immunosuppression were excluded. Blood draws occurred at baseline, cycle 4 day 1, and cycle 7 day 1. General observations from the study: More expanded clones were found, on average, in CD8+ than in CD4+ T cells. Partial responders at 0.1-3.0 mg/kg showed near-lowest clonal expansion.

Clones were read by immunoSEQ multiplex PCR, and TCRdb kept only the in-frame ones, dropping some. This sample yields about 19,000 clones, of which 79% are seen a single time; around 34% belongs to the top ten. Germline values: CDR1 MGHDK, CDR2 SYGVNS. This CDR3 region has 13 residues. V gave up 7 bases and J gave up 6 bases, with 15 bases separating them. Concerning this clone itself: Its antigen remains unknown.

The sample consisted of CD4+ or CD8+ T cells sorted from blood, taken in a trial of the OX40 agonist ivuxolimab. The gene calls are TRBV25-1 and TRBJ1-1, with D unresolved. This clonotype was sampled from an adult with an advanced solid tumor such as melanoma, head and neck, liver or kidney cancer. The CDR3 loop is CASTYFALAEAFF. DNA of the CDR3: TGTGCCAGCACCTACTTCGCCCTCGCTGAAGCTTTCTTT.